This T cell receptor beta chain derives from a study of cytomegalovirus exposure and HLA in healthy donors. Study outcomes and limitations: Beyond CMV serostatus, there was no information to go on about immune exposure. Later analysis showed TCR association rates varying by HLA locus, highest for DRB1 and lowest for HLA-C.

Germline CDR1 reads SQVTM; CDR2 reads ANQGSEA. The CDR3 consists of 12 residues. Trimming left V 7 bases short and J 7 bases short, with 14 bases between. PCR amplification relied on 60 Vbeta primers (plus 13 Jbeta primers). The table came from immunoSEQ multiplex PCR; TCRdb's copy has only in-frame clones and leaves some out. This table has around 88,000 clones, less than 80% appearing once. Worth noting for this clone: The target antigen is unknown.

The chain carries TRBV29-1 and TRBJ2-1; D not resolved. This clonotype was sampled from a woman in her thirties or forties in good health and CMV-seropositive. The source material was PBMCs. CDR3 protein: CSAQKAGNEQFF. DNA for the CDR3: TGCAGCGCCCAGAAAGCAGGAAATGAGCAGTTCTTC.